This entry features one T cell receptor beta chain sequence. This table comes from immunoSEQ multiplex PCR, and its TCRdb copy is limited to in-frame clones, with some not included. In the table there are 100,000 to 130,000 clones, 85% to 95% of which are singletons. Germline V CDR1 and CDR2: SGHTA, FQGNSA. This CDR3 comprises 16 residues. V trimming: 0 bases; J trimming: 8 bases; junction bases outside the gene matches: 9. The sample belongs to a study of T cell changes during pregnancy in multiple sclerosis. The chain joins TRBV7-2 to TRBJ1-4; TRBD1 matches 7 bases. The starting material was peripheral blood, obtained in the third trimester of pregnancy. The TCR sequence derives from a female donor in good health, enrolled as a control in a pregnancy study. The CDR3 DNA follows: TGTGCCAGCAGCTTAGCTCCCGACAGGGTAGGGGAAAAACTGTTTTTT. Protein: CASSLAPDRVGEKLFF.